This T cell receptor beta chain stems from a study of T cell responses to AZD1222 COVID-19 vaccine. V lost 2 bases and J 2 bases, leaving 9 bases between the germline ends. This CDR3 is 15 amino acids long. The germline V gene has CDR1 KGHDR and CDR2 SFDVKD. Sequencing used immunoSEQ multiplex PCR; TCRdb keeps in-frame clones, though not all of them. Here the sample spans about 270,000 clones, 90% to 95% being singletons. Findings of the study overall: Spike was spanned by vaccine-associated CD4 TCRs, which were dominant at 160-218 and 743-854. In a largely white British group with more females than males, clonal diversity was possibly underestimated. Nearly half of spike-specific TCRs reportedly target variant regions that are unmutated in the B.1.351 and B.1.1.7 variants.

In regard to this clone: What it binds is not known.

The receptor was isolated from an adult who received the AZD1222 COVID-19 vaccine. This specimen was peripheral blood, taken 28 days after the second AZD1222 dose. V gene TRBV24-1 combines with J gene TRBJ2-1; the D call may be TRBD1 or TRBD2 (5 bases each). CDR3 bases: TGTGCCACCAGTGATTCGTGGGGACCCTACAATGAGCAGTTCTTC. Residues: CATSDSWGPYNEQFF.